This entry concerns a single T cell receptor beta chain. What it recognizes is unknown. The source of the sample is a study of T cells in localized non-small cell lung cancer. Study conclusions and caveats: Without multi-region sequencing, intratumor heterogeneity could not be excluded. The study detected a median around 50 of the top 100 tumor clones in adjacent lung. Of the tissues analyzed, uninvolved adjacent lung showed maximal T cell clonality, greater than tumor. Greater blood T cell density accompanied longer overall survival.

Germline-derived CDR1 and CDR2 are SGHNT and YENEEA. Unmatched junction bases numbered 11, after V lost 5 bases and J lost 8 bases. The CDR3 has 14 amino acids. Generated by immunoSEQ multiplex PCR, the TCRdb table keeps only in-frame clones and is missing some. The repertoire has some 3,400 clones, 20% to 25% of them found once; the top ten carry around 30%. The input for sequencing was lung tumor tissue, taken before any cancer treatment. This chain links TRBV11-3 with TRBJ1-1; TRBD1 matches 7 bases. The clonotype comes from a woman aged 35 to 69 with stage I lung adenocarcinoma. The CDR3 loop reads CASSITGQAGEAFF. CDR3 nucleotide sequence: TGTGCCAGCAGCATAACAGGACAGGCTGGCGAAGCTTTCTTT.